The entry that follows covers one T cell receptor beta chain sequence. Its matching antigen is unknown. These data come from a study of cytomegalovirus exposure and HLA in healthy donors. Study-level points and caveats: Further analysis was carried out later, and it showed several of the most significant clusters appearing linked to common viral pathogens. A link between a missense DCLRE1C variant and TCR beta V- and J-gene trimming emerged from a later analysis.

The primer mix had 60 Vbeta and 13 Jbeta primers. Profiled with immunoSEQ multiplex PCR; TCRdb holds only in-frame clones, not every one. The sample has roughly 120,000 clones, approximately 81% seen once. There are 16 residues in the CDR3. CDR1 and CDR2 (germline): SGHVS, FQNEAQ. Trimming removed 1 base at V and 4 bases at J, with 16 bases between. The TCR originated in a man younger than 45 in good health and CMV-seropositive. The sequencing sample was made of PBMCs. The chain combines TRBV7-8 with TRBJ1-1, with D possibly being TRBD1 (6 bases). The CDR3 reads CASSLDPVGARTEAFF. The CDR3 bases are TGTGCCAGCAGCTTAGACCCCGTGGGGGCGCGCACTGAAGCTTTCTTT.